The sequence of this TCR beta chain was determined in a study of cytomegalovirus exposure and HLA in healthy donors. The study, taken as a whole, reports: Most TCR sequences were rare, but some public TCRs occurred in many donors.

In the case of this clone: Its antigen is as yet unknown.

The CDR3 loop spans 16 amino acids. V gave up 7 bases and J gave up 0 bases, with 18 bases separating them. The germline V gene encodes CDR1 SGHTA and CDR2 FQGNSA. 60 Vbeta and 13 Jbeta primers were used in PCR. Sequencing was performed with immunoSEQ multiplex PCR; in TCRdb, only in-frame clones are kept and a portion is missing. Here the sample spans 110,000 or so clones, 6.5% to 9.5% being singletons. This sequence was found in a woman between 35 and 50 years old in good health and CMV-seropositive. Source material: PBMCs. This chain joins TRBV7-2 and TRBJ1-1, with D unclear. CDR3: CASTSQVGNMNTEAFF. The CDR3 DNA sequence: TGTGCCAGCACTAGCCAGGTGGGGAACATGAACACTGAAGCTTTCTTT.